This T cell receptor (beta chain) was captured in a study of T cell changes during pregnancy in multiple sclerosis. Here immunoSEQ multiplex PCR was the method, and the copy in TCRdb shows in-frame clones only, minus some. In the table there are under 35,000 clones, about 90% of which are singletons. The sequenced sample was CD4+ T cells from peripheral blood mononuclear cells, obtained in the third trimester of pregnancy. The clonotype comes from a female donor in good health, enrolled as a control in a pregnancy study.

CDR3 protein: CASSLDGRSGNEQYF. CDR3 sequence (DNA): TGTGCCAGCAGCTTAGACGGGAGAAGCGGGAACGAGCAGTACTTC. The chain has TRBV7-2 and TRBJ2-7, with 7 positions matching TRBD2. The CDR3 length is 15 residues. V was clipped by 1 base and J by 5 bases; unmatched bases: 8. In germline, CDR1 is SGHTA, CDR2 FQGNSA.